This TCR beta chain stems from a study of OX40 agonist ivuxolimab in advanced cancers. Overall study: Partial responses were achieved by three patients, one with hepatocellular carcinoma and two with cutaneous melanoma.

The germline CDR1 and CDR2 sequences are WNHNN and SYGVQD (reference sequence). This CDR3 contains 13 residues. The junction had 4 bases not matched to a gene; V was cut back by 5 bases and J by 6 bases. Method: immunoSEQ multiplex PCR; TCRdb's copy keeps in-frame clones and lacks some. The repertoire includes roughly 90,000 clones, about 83% of them detected once, and less than 1.5% sits in the top ten. Sampling times: baseline, cycle 4 day 1, cycle 7 day 1. This chain connects TRBV10-1 to TRBJ2-7, with 10 bases matching TRBD1. This TCR derives from an adult with an advanced solid tumor such as melanoma, head and neck, liver or kidney cancer. The specimen comprised CD4+ or CD8+ T cells sorted from blood, sampled in a trial of the OX40 agonist ivuxolimab. DNA for the CDR3: TGCGCCAGCAGTAGCTGGGACAGGGGCGAGCAGTACTTC. Its translation is CASSSWDRGEQYF.